The T cell receptor (beta chain) described here comes from a study of CD8 T cells in Susac syndrome. The RNA, about 0.5 to 1 ug, was put through reverse transcription using random hexamers. TCRdb re-derived calls from the immunoSEQ multiplex PCR reads in MiXCR, one entry per CDR3 protein. The repertoire holds around 45,000 distinct CDR3 sequences, with 80% to 95% as singletons. The CDR3 has 14 residues. From germline, CDR1 is LNHNV and CDR2 YYDKDF (reference sequence). Trimming cost V 3 bases and J 0 bases, with 6 bases left between them. The sample comprised CD8+ T cells from PBMCs. The receptor was isolated from a human donor in good health. The chain carries TRBV15 and TRBJ1-5; D unclear. The CDR3 region is CATSRDGSNQPQHF. The DNA of the CDR3 is TGTGCCACCAGCAGGGACGGTAGCAATCAGCCCCAGCATTTT.